The following is a T cell receptor beta chain sequence with its context. As yet, its antigen is unknown. Blood samples were obtained at baseline, cycle 4 day 1, and cycle 7 day 1. These data belong to a study of OX40 agonist ivuxolimab in advanced cancers. Study-level information: Patients were given ivuxolimab, an antibody that agonizes OX40 (CD134). A mean age of about 56 years, range about 20 to 79, was recorded, and 70% to 85% were male.

The table came from immunoSEQ multiplex PCR; TCRdb's copy has only in-frame clones and leaves some out. The sample lists 35,000 to 45,000 clones, 82% seen once, with roughly 23% in the top ten. Study-wide results and caveats: Averaging showed that CD8+ T cells had more expanded clones than CD4+ did.

This material consisted of CD4+ or CD8+ T cells sorted from blood, taken in a trial of the OX40 agonist ivuxolimab. The receptor was derived from an adult with an advanced solid tumor such as melanoma, head and neck, liver or kidney cancer.

The CDR3 region is CASSLDESGTQYF. The CDR3 coding sequence is TGTGCCAGCAGCTTAGATGAGTCCGGTACCCAGTACTTC. The gene calls are TRBV11-2 and TRBJ2-5, with unresolved D. The CDR3 covers 13 residues. With 0 bases removed from V and 8 bases from J, the gap between germline ends came to 10 bases. Germline CDR1 and CDR2: SGHAT and FQNNGV.